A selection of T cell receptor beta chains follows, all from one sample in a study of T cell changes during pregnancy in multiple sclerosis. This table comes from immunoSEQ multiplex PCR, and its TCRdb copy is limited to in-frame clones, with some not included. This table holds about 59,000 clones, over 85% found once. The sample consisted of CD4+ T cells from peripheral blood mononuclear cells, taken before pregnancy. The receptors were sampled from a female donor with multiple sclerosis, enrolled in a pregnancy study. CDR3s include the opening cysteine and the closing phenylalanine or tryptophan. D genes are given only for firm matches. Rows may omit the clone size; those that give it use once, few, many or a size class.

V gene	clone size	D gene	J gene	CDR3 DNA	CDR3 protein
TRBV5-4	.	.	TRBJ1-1	TGTGCCAGCAGGGCCGCGGGAGGGCCAAACACTGAAGCTTTCTTT	CASRAAGGPNTEAFF
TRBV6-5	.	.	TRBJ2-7	TGTGCCAGCAGTTACGCCCGCGGACAAACCTACGAGCAGTACTTC	CASSYARGQTYEQYF
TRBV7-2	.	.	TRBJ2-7	TGTGCCAGCAGCTGGACTGGAGGGGCCTACGAGCAGTACTTC	CASSWTGGAYEQYF
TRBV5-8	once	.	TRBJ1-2	TGTGCCAGCAGCCCTGGGACAACCACCCTCTATGGCTACACCTTC	CASSPGTTTLYGYTF
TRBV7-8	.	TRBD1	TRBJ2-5	TGTGCCAGCAGCTTAGCTGCTGGACAGGGGTTTCGAGAGACCCAGTACTTC	CASSLAAGQGFRETQYF
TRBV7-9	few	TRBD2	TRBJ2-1	TGTGCCAGCAGCCTACCCGGGACTAGCGGGAGTAGGAATGAGCAGTTCTTC	CASSLPGTSGSRNEQFF
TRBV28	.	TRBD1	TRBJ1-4	TGTGCCAGCAGTTTATTAGGGGGCGCGATGATTGAAAAACTGTTTTTT	CASSLLGGAMIEKLFF
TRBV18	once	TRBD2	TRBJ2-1	TGTGCCAGCTCACCCCTCGAGGCGGGAGTAGGTCCTAAGTTCTTC	CASSPLEAGVGPKFF
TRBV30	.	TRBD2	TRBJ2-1	TGTGCCTGGAGTGTACGTCGGACTAGCACCTACAATGAGCAGTTCTTC	CAWSVRRTSTYNEQFF
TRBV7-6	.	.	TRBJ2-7	TGTGCCAGCAGCCCCGGGACACCATTTGGACAATCCTACGAGCAGTACTTC	CASSPGTPFGQSYEQYF
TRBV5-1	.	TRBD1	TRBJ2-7	TGCGCCAGCAGCTTGGGGTCGGGGACAGTCTACGAGCAGTACTTC	CASSLGSGTVYEQYF
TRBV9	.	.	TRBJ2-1	TGTGCCAGCAGCGTAGCTTGGACTCCAGTCATTGGTAATGAGCAGTTCTTC	CASSVAWTPVIGNEQFF
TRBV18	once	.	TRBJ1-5	TGTGCCAGCTCATATGACCCGGGACGGGGGAATCAGCCCCAGCATTTT	CASSYDPGRGNQPQHF
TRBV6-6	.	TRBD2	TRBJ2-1	TGTGCCAGCAGGCCCCGGACTAGCGGTAACTACAATGAGCAGTTCTTC	CASRPRTSGNYNEQFF
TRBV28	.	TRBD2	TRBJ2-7	TGTGCCAGCAGCTCCACCCCGCGACTAGCGGGAAGGGGGGAGCAGTACTTC	CASSSTPRLAGRGEQYF
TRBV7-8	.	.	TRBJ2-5	TGTGCCAGCAGCTCCGAAGAGACCCAGTACTTC	CASSSEETQYF
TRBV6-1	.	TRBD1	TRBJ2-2	TGTGCCAGCAGTGATGCCGGGACAGCGAACACCGGGGAGCTGTTTTTT	CASSDAGTANTGELFF
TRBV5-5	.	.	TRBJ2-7	TGTGCCAGCAGCATATACGGACAGATCTACGAGCAGTACTTC	CASSIYGQIYEQYF
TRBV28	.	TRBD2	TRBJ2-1	TGTGCCAGCAGTCCCCGGGGCGAGCGGGAGAGTTACAATGAGCAGTTCTTC	CASSPRGERESYNEQFF
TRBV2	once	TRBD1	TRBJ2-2	TGTGCCAGCAGGGGACAGCTCACCGGGGAGCTGTTTTTT	CASRGQLTGELFF
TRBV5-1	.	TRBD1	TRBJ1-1	TGCGCCAGCAGCGGACAGGGGGCAGTAAGTACTGAAGCTTTCTTT	CASSGQGAVSTEAFF
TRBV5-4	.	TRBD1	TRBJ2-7	TGTGCCAGCAGCCCCGGGGGACAGGGAGGATTACGGGGTTCCTACGAGCAGTACTTC	CASSPGGQGGLRGSYEQYF
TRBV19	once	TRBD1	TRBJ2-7	TGTGCCAGTAGGGGACAGAGCTCCTACGAGCAGTACTTC	CASRGQSSYEQYF
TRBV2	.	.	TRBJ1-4	TGTGCCAGCAGAGAGGGGGTAATAGGTGAAAAACTGTTTTTT	CASREGVIGEKLFF
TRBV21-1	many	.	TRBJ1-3	TGTGCCAGCAGCGGATGGACAGTTGTCGGAAACACCATATATTTT	CASSGWTVVGNTIYF
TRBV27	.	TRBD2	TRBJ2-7	TGTGCCAGCAGTTTAAGTCTTAGGAGGGGACTAGGAAGAAGTACCTACGAGCAGTACTTC	CASSLSLRRGLGRSTYEQYF
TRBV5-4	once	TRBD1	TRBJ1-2	TGTGCCAGCAGCCCACAGGGGGGGGGTGGCTATGGCTACACCTTC	CASSPQGGGGYGYTF
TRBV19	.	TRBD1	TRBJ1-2	TGTGCCAGTATTGGGACAGGGTATGGCTACACCTTC	CASIGTGYGYTF
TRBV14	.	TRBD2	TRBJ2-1	TGTGCCAGCAGCCGGGCTAGCGGGGGGAAATACAATGAGCAGTTCTTC	CASSRASGGKYNEQFF
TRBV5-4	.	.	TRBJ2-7	TGTGCCAGCAGCGAACCAGGGACCTACGAGCAGTACTTC	CASSEPGTYEQYF
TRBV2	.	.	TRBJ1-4	TGTGCCAGCAGTCAGGGCAGGGGATGGGAAAAACTGTTTTTT	CASSQGRGWEKLFF
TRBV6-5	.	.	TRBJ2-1	TGTGCCAGCAAAGACTACGTTGCCAATGAGCAGTTCTTC	CASKDYVANEQFF
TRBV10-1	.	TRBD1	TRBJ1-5	TGCGCCAGCAGACCTACAGGGGTTGGTCAGCCCCAGCATTTT	CASRPTGVGQPQHF
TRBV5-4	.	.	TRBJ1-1	TGTGCCAGCAGCCATGACAGAGAAGGAGCTTTCTTT	CASSHDREGAFF
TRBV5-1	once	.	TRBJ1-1	TGCGCCTCCCACTCCAGGCAGAACACTGAAGCTTTCTTT	CASHSRQNTEAFF
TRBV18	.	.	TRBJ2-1	TGTGCCAGCTCACAAATATTCAATGAGCAGTTCTTC	CASSQIFNEQFF
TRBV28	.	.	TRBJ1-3	TGTGCCAGCAGGGCCCCCGGAAACACCATATATTTT	CASRAPGNTIYF
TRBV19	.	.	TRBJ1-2	TGTGCCAGTAGTATAAGGGGACTCCTGCTCTATGGCTACACCTTC	CASSIRGLLLYGYTF
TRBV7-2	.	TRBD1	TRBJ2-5	TGTGCCAGCAGCGCTGACAGGGGCCAAGAGACCCAGTACTTC	CASSADRGQETQYF
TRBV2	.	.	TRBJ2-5	TGTGCCAGCAAGGCGGGACGGGTACAAGAGACCCAGTACTTC	CASKAGRVQETQYF
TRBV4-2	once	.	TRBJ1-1	TGTGCCAGCAGCCAAGGTCTCAACAGGCAGAACACTGAAGCTTTCTTT	CASSQGLNRQNTEAFF
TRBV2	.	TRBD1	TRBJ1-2	TGTGCCAGCAGTAGAACAGGGGATATGCATGGCTACACCTTC	CASSRTGDMHGYTF
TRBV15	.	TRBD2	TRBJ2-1	TGTGCCACCAGCAGAGATGGGCGGGAGGGTTTTCGGAAGCAGTTCTTC	CATSRDGREGFRKQFF